These 3 T cell receptor beta chains came from one sample sequenced in a study of T cell repertoires in cytomegalovirus infection. In TCRdb, the reads were re-called with MiXCR into one record per CDR3 protein. The sample holds some 440,000 distinct CDR3 sequences; roughly a third are singletons and the top ten take around 15%. Sequenced input: PBMCs. The receptor source for this set is a human donor in good health (CMV status not recorded). Some clones in this sample may be carry-over from other donors' samples.

Many counts were recorded for this clonotype. This chain connects TRBV28 to TRBJ2-1; 7 bases are a match to TRBD2. CDR3 size: 13 residues. Losses at the gene ends were 7 bases for V and 8 bases for J; bases not matched to a gene: 8. Germline V gene sequence: CDR1 MDHEN, CDR2 SYDVKM. The CDR3 DNA sequence: TGTGCCAGCACTAAAAACCGGGGGGATGAGCAGTTCTTC. Translating it yields CASTKNRGDEQFF. Full variable domain (rest looked up from reference TRBV28 and TRBJ2-1): DVKVTQSSRYLVKRTGEKVFLECVQDMDHENMFWYRQDPGLGLRLIYFSYDVKMKEKGDIPEGYSVSREKKERFSLILESASTNQTSMYLCASTKNRGDEQFFGPGTRLTVL.

The J gene is TRBJ2-3, the V gene TRBV2; TRBD1 or TRBD2 may be the D gene (5 bases each). The CDR3 sequence is 14 residues long. In germline, CDR1 is SNHLY, CDR2 FYNNEI. The V gene lost 9 bases and the J gene lost 0 bases, with 13 bases spanning the gap. The DNA of the CDR3 is TGTGCCAGTACTAGGGGAACTAGCACAGATACGCAGTATTTT. Its protein is CASTRGTSTDTQYF.

This clonotype was observed once. The V call is TRBV10-3, the J call TRBJ2-4, with 10 bases identical to TRBD2. The CDR3 covers 16 residues. J was trimmed by 5 bases and V by 2 bases; bases with no gene match: 6. The germline gives CDR1 ENHRY, CDR2 SYGVKD. The CDR3 here is CAISESGGALENIQYF. The CDR3 nucleotides are TGTGCCATCAGTGAGAGCGGGGGGGCTCTCGAAAACATTCAGTACTTC.